One sample yielded the 15 T cell receptor beta chains listed below, sequenced in a study of T cell repertoires in cytomegalovirus infection. MiXCR, run by TCRdb on the reads, gives a single entry per CDR3 protein. The data contain fewer than 850,000 distinct CDR3 sequences, almost 30% of them singletons. The antigens for these receptors are not known. The source material was cultured CD8+ T cells from PBMCs, sampled from culture after CMV antigen stimulation. The origin of the receptors is a human donor in good health (CMV status not recorded). Some clones in this sample may be carry-over from other donors' samples.

This chain uses TRBV4-1 with TRBJ2-3; the match to TRBD2 covers 11 bases. From germline, CDR1 is MGHRA and CDR2 YSYEKL. The length of the CDR3 is 17 residues. Trimming took 1 base from V and 3 from J; bases not matched to a gene: 6. The CDR3 loop reads CASSQGLLAGGTDTQYF. CDR3 nucleotides: TGCGCCAGCAGCCAAGGGCTCCTAGCGGGGGGTACAGATACGCAGTATTTT.

This clonotype showed up many times. V usage is TRBV7-9 and J usage is TRBJ2-7; D perhaps matches TRBD1 (6 bases). Trimming removed 5 bases from V and 3 bases from J, with 11 bases in between. CDR1 is SEHNR, CDR2 FQNEAQ, per germline (reference sequence). The CDR3 contains 13 residues. The CDR3 loop reads CASSPRDNYEQYF. The CDR3 nucleotides read TGTGCCAGCAGCCCCCGGGACAACTACGAGCAGTACTTC.

In its sample, this clonotype was seen a few times. The rearrangement uses TRBV7-9 and TRBJ2-5; D remains ambiguous. This CDR3 has 14 amino acids. Per germline, CDR1 SEHNR and CDR2 FQNEAQ (reference sequence). With 4 bases removed from V and 2 bases from J, the gap between germline ends came to 11 bases. The CDR3 sequence is CASSSSKIQETQYF. In DNA, the CDR3 is TGTGCCAGCAGCTCCTCCAAGATACAAGAGACCCAGTACTTC.

In its sample, this clonotype was seen a few times. CDR3 loop: CASSHGLRQGSFSYEQYF. In DNA, the CDR3 is TGTGCCAGCAGCCACGGGCTTCGACAGGGCAGTTTCTCCTACGAGCAGTACTTC. The chain links TRBV14 to TRBJ2-7, with TRBD1 identical over 7 bases. The V gene end was trimmed by 3 bases and the J gene end by 0 bases; junction bases not matched to a gene: 14. From germline, CDR1 is SGHDN and CDR2 FVKESK. The CDR3 length is 18 residues.

V usage is TRBV6-6 and J usage is TRBJ1-5; TRBD1 matches 8 bases. Germline CDR1 is MNHNY and CDR2 is SVGAGI (reference sequence). The length of the CDR3 is 14 residues. V was pared by 8 bases and J by 4 bases, with 7 bases of the junction left unmatched. CDR3 loop: CASLGQGGNQPQHF. CDR3 in DNA: TGTGCCAGCCTTGGACAGGGAGGGAATCAGCCCCAGCATTTT.

This clonotype was seen many times. The CDR3 is CASSPSGVNPGNEQFF. The DNA of the CDR3 is TGTGCCAGCAGCCCGAGCGGGGTAAACCCCGGGAATGAGCAGTTCTTC. This chain joins TRBV7-6 and TRBJ2-1; 7 nucleotides match TRBD2. CDR1 and CDR2 from the germline V gene are SGHVS and FNYEAQ. With 5 bases clipped from V and 7 bases from J, the junction kept 14 bases outside the gene matches. The CDR3 length is 16 residues.

The genes are TRBV5-1 and TRBJ2-3; tentative D call: TRBD2 (6 bases). Germline V gene data show CDR1 as SGHRS and CDR2 as YFSETQ. This CDR3 region has 17 residues. V lost 3 bases and J 5 bases, leaving 22 bases between the germline ends. The CDR3 region has the DNA TGCGCCAGCAGCTGGAACAGACCTAGCGTCGAGGGAGATACGCAGTATTTT. This encodes CASSWNRPSVEGDTQYF.

The chain links TRBV19 to TRBJ1-1; D not resolved. The CDR3 sequence is 13 residues long. V dropped 3 bases and J dropped 1 base, with 6 bases sitting between them. CDR1 and CDR2 from the germline V gene are LNHDA and SQIVND (reference sequence). The CDR3: CASSMSKNTEAFF. The CDR3 coding sequence is TGTGCCAGTAGTATGTCCAAGAACACTGAAGCTTTCTTT.

Only one count was recorded for this clonotype. This rearrangement joins TRBV5-4 to TRBJ2-5; D is perhaps TRBD2 (7 bases). The germline CDR1 and CDR2 sequences are SGHNT and YYREEE (reference sequence). V was pared by 0 bases and J by 10 bases, with 19 bases between. The CDR3 totals 15 residues. DNA for the CDR3: TGTGCCAGCAGCTTGGTGGGGGGGGCCCGATTGGGCCAGTACTTC. Its protein is CASSLVGGARLGQYF.

The J gene is TRBJ2-7, the V gene TRBV11-2; D call uncertain. The V end was cut by 0 bases, the J end by 1 base, with 7 bases between. The CDR3 sequence is 14 residues long. Per the germline V gene, CDR1 is SGHAT and CDR2 is FQNNGV. The CDR3 DNA sequence: TGTGCCAGCAGCTTAGAAAACCCGTCCTACGAGCAGTACGTC. This gives the protein CASSLENPSYEQYV.

Worth noting for this clonotype: Germline and junction disagree at one end, which may indicate a read error. The rearrangement uses TRBV7-6 and TRBJ2-3; D not resolved. This CDR3 region has 14 residues. Looked up from germline, CDR1 is SGHVS and CDR2 is FNYEAQ. The CDR3 reads CASSLRFSTDTQYF. The CDR3 nucleotides are TGTGCTAGCAGCTTAAGGTTTAGCACAGATACGCAGTATTTT.

V is TRBV20-1 and J is TRBJ2-2, with 9 bases that match TRBD1. V shed 0 bases, J shed 1 base, and the junction held 3 bases outside the gene matches. CDR1 is DFQATT, CDR2 SNEGSKA, per germline (reference sequence). The CDR3 runs 16 residues. Here the CDR3 reads CSARDWGQGNTGELFF. CDR3 sequence (DNA): TGCAGTGCTAGAGATTGGGGACAGGGGAACACCGGGGAGCTGTTTTTT.

This chain uses TRBV7-2 with TRBJ1-3; no definite D call. V lost 0 bases, J lost 0 bases, and 9 bases lay in between. Germline V gene data show CDR1 as SGHTA and CDR2 as FQGNSA. The CDR3 is 16 residues long. Written as DNA, the CDR3 is TGTGCCAGCAGCTTAGCGCGTGGGCGCTCTGGAAACACCATATATTTT. Translated, it gives CASSLARGRSGNTIYF. Full variable domain (rest looked up from reference TRBV7-2 and TRBJ1-3): GAGVSQSPSNKVTEKGKDVELRCDPISGHTALYWYRQSLGQGLEFLIYFQGNSAPDKSGLPSDRFSAERTGGSVSTLTIQRTQQEDSAVYLCASSLARGRSGNTIYFGEGSWLTVV.

This clonotype was seen a handful of times. The chain combines TRBV5-5 with TRBJ2-1; 11 bases match TRBD2. The CDR3 loop spans 20 amino acids. Germline V gene lookup returns CDR1 SGHKS and CDR2 YYEKEE (reference sequence). J lost 3 bases, V lost 0 bases, and 14 bases had no gene match. The CDR3 coding sequence is TGTGCCAGCAGCTTGGAGGCGTCGGGACTAGCGGCCTCGTACTACAATGAGCAGTTCTTC. It yields the protein CASSLEASGLAASYYNEQFF.

V gene TRBV14 combines with J gene TRBJ2-1; 14 bases agree with TRBD2. Germline CDR1 is SGHDN and CDR2 is FVKESK. This CDR3 contains 15 residues. In DNA form, the CDR3 reads TGTGCAAGCGCCCGACTAGCGGGGGGGCCCCATGAGCAGTTCTTC. This translates into CASARLAGGPHEQFF.